What follows is one TCR beta chain and its context. These data come from a study of blood T cell repertoires in COVID-19. On the study more broadly: COVID-19 samples collected from the United States, Italy and Spain covered acute and convalescent phases. The analysed material was cDNA or gDNA that came from T cells, B-cell-depleted T cells, or PBMCs.

How the authors handled the data: Amplification with reference gene primers provided the estimates of nucleated cell counts. Repertoires were generated with immunoSEQ multiplex PCR, while TCRdb's copy carries only in-frame clones and drops some. V and J calls and clone size are those listed in that table; D and trimming were worked out from the DNA. Among 300,000 to 450,000 clones, approximately 81% were seen once, and the ten largest hold 3.5% to 4%. Germline lookup yields CDR1 LNHDA and CDR2 SQIVND (reference sequence). V shed 3 bases, J shed 6 bases, and the junction held 10 bases outside the gene matches. This CDR3 comprises 15 residues.

The sequencing sample was made of peripheral blood. V and J are TRBV19 and TRBJ1-1; 7 bases are a match to TRBD1. The clonotype comes from a woman aged 18-29 years with acute or convalescent COVID-19. The CDR3 region is CASSIRATGYAEAFF. The CDR3, as DNA: TGTGCCAGTAGTATCCGCGCGACAGGGTATGCTGAAGCTTTCTTT.